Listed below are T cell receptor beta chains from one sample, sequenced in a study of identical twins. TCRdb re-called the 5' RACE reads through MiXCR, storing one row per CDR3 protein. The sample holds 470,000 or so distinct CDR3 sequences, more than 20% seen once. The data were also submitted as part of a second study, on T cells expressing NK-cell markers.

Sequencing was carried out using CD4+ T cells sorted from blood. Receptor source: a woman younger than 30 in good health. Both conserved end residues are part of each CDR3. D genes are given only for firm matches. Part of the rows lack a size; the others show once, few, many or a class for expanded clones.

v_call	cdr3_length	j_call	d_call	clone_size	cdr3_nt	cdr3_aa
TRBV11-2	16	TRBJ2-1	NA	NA	TGTGCCAGCAGCTCGGGACACCAAATGGGTAACAATGAGCAGTTCTTC	CASSSGHQMGNNEQFF
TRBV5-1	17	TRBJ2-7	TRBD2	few	TGCGCCAGCAGCTCGGAGCCATCCGGGACTAGGGTCTACGAGCAGTACTTC	CASSSEPSGTRVYEQYF
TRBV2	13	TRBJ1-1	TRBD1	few	TGTGCCAGCAGTGCAGACAGGGCCGCTGAAGCTTTCTTT	CASSADRAAEAFF
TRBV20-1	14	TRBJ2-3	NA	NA	TGCAGTGCCAAGGGGTCGGGGAGCACAAATACGCAGTATTTT	CSAKGSGSTNTQYF
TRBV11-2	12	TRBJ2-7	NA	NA	TGTGCCAGCGTAGCGCCTTTCTACGAGCAGTACTTC	CASVAPFYEQYF
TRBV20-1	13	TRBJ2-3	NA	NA	TGCAGTGCTATTAACGAGGACACAGATACGCAGTATTTT	CSAINEDTDTQYF
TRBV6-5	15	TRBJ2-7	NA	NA	TGTGCCAGCAGTTACTCGGCAGGGGAAACCTACGAGCAGTACTTC	CASSYSAGETYEQYF
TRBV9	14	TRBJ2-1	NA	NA	TGTGCCAGTACCCGGGGGAGCCAATACAATGAGCAGTTCTTC	CASTRGSQYNEQFF
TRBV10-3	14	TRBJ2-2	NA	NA	TGTGCCATCAGTGCGGAGGGGAGCACCGGGGAGCTGTTTTTT	CAISAEGSTGELFF
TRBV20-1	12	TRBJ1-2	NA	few	TGCAGTGCTAGTTTCCAAAACTATGGCTACACCTTC	CSASFQNYGYTF
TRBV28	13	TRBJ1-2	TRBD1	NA	TGTGCCAGCAGGAACAGGGGGCCCTATGGCTACACCTTC	CASRNRGPYGYTF
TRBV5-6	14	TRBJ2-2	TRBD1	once	TGTGCCAGCCGGGGACAGGGGTACACCGGGGAGCTGTTTTTT	CASRGQGYTGELFF
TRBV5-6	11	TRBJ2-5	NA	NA	TGTGCCAGCAGCTTCGGAAAGACCCAGTACTTC	CASSFGKTQYF
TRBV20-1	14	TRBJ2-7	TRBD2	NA	TGCAGTGCCACCCGGGGAGGGTTAGGGAACGAGCAGTACTTC	CSATRGGLGNEQYF
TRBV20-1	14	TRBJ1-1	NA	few	TGCAGTGCTAGTTATCGGGGTAGGGTCACTGAAGCTTTCTTT	CSASYRGRVTEAFF
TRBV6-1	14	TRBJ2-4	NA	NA	TGTGCCAGTGGAGGGGCCGGGAGATGGAACATTCAGTACTTC	CASGGAGRWNIQYF
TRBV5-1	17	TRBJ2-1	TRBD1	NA	TGCGCCAGCAGCGGTATTCAGGGGGTACAATTTACGGGTCAGCAGTTCTTC	CASSGIQGVQFTGQQFF
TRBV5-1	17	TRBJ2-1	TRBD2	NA	TGCGCCAGCAGCTTGTTTACTAGCGGGGGGACTTACAATGAGCAGTTCTTC	CASSLFTSGGTYNEQFF
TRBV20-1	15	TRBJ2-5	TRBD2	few	TGCAGTGCTAGAGACCCTAGCGGAACACAAGAGACCCAGTACTTC	CSARDPSGTQETQYF
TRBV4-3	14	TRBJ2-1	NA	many	TGCGCCAGCAGCATCCGTACGTCGTTATACGAGCAGTTCTTC	CASSIRTSLYEQFF
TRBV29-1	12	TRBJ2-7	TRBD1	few	TGCAGCGTGAGGGACAGGGCGTACGAGCAGTACTTC	CSVRDRAYEQYF
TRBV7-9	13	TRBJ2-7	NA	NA	TGTGCCAGCTCGATTGCGGTCACCTACGAGCAGTACTTC	CASSIAVTYEQYF
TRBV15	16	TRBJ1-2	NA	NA	TGTGCCACCAGCAGAGATCGGAAGACGGGAATCTATGGCTACACCTTC	CATSRDRKTGIYGYTF
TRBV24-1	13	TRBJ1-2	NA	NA	TGTGCCACCAGTTCGACAGCCAACTATGGCTACACCTTC	CATSSTANYGYTF
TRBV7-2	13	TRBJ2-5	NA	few	TGTGCCAGCGCCACTCGAACGTCGAAGACCCAGTACTTC	CASATRTSKTQYF
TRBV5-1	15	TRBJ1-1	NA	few	TGCGCCAGCAGCTTGACTGGTCCAGGATGGACTGAAGCTTTCTTT	CASSLTGPGWTEAFF
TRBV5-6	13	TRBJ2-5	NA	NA	TGTGCCAGCAGCTTGGCGGACTCCCAGACCCAGTACTTC	CASSLADSQTQYF
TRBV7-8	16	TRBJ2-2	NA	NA	TGTGCCAGCAGCAGAAACTTGCAGGCACAGGCCGGGGAGCTGTTTTTT	CASSRNLQAQAGELFF
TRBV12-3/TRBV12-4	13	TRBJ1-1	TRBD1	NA	TGTGCCAGCAGATATCCGGGACAGGGAGAAGCTTTCTTT	CASRYPGQGEAFF
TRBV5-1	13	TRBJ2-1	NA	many	TGCGCCAGCAGCTTGGCCATTCAGAATGAGCAGTTCTTC	CASSLAIQNEQFF
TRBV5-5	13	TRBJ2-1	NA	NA	TGTGCCAGCAGCTTGGACTCTGGGGACCCTCAGTTCTTC	CASSLDSGDPQFF
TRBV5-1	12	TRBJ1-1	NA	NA	TGCGCCAGCAGTTTGCTTCTAGGTGAAGCTTTCTTT	CASSLLLGEAFF
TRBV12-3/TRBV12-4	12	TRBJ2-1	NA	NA	TGTGCCAGCAGTTTCAAAGGAGGTGAGCAGTTCTTC	CASSFKGGEQFF
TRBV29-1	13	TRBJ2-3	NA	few	TGCAGCGTTGGTGGGGCATTCACAGATACGCAGTATTTT	CSVGGAFTDTQYF